These 14 T cell receptor beta chains originate from one sample sequenced in a study of vaccination effects on CD4 cells after COVID-19. Before any sequencing was done, the ViraFEST assay used viral peptide pools to expand antigen-specific CD4+ T cells. CD4+ T cells were isolated after 10 days of culture. Participants completed two doses of the BNT162b2 or mRNA-1273 vaccine. Only in-frame clones appear in the TCRdb table, and some are missing; sequencing was by immunoSEQ multiplex PCR. The sample records tens of thousands of clones, just under 80% being singletons. What these receptors recognize is not known. Here the sequenced sample was CD4+ T cells from PBMCs cultured with HCoV-OC43 spike peptides, taken after COVID-19 vaccination. As for subset: HCoV-OC43 spike overlapping peptide pool stimulation. These receptors were taken from a human donor who received a COVID-19 vaccine.

The chain recombines TRBV23-1 with TRBJ1-2; D call uncertain. TRBV23-1 is assigned to the ORF class and has an uncertain function. CDR3 length: 11 residues. CDR3 protein: CPPGGSYGYTF. For the CDR3, the DNA is TGCCCCCCCGGAGGGAGCTATGGCTACACCTTC.

This sequence joins TRBV19 and TRBJ2-1; the D is unclear. Germline-derived CDR1 and CDR2 are LNHDA and SQIVND (reference sequence). Trimming removed 2 bases at V and 10 bases at J, with 9 bases between. The CDR3 length is 12 residues. The CDR3 DNA sequence: TGTGCCAGTAGTATAACGCGAGAAGAGCAGTTCTTC. It specifies CASSITREEQFF.

This chain uses TRBV28 with TRBJ1-4; 7 bases are shared with TRBD1. With V trimmed by 4 bases and J by 0 bases, 11 bases remained unmatched. CDR1 is MDHEN, CDR2 SYDVKM, per germline. The CDR3 length is 18 residues. CDR3: CASSWLGVGGPTNEKLFF. CDR3 coding DNA: TGTGCCAGCAGTTGGTTGGGGGTAGGGGGCCCAACTAATGAAAAACTGTTTTTT. Looking up the rest from reference TRBV28 and TRBJ1-4 gives the full variable domain: DVKVTQSSRYLVKRTGEKVFLECVQDMDHENMFWYRQDPGLGLRLIYFSYDVKMKEKGDIPEGYSVSREKKERFSLILESASTNQTSMYLCASSWLGVGGPTNEKLFFGSGTQLSVL.

This clone was counted between two and nine times. The chain employs TRBV15 and TRBJ1-1; a possible D gene is TRBD1 (5 bases). Germline V gives CDR1 LNHNV, CDR2 YYDKDF (reference sequence). V was pared by 6 bases and J by 0 bases, with 17 bases between. CDR3 size: 16 residues. CDR3 DNA sequence: TGTGCCACCAGAGGGACCGAAAAACCAATGAACACTGAAGCTTTCTTT. The encoded protein is CATRGTEKPMNTEAFF. The complete variable domain, with remaining parts taken from reference TRBV15 and TRBJ1-1, reads DAMVIQNPRYQVTQFGKPVTLSCSQTLNHNVMYWYQQKSSQAPKLLFHYYDKDFNNEADTPDNFQSRRPNTSFCFLDIRSPGLGDTAMYLCATRGTEKPMNTEAFFGQGTRLTVV.

This clone was observed once. This chain uses TRBV2 with TRBJ2-6; D unclear. V was trimmed by 6 bases and J by 4 bases, leaving 10 bases between them. The CDR3 is made up of 14 amino acids. CDR1 SNHLY and CDR2 FYNNEI come from the germline V gene. This chain's CDR3 is CASSRLAGANVLTF. In DNA form, the CDR3 reads TGTGCCAGCAGCCGGCTGGCAGGGGCCAACGTCCTGACTTTC.

J is TRBJ2-3 and V is TRBV7-8; TRBD2 is a possible D gene (6 bases). The CDR3 runs 15 residues. V was pared by 2 bases and J by 4 bases, with 13 bases between. Per germline, CDR1 SGHVS and CDR2 FQNEAQ. The CDR3 loop reads CASSLPPSAPDTQYF. Written as DNA, the CDR3 is TGTGCCAGCAGCTTACCGCCTAGCGCGCCAGATACGCAGTATTTT.

This chain's CDR3 is CASSEHRGPSGYTF. CDR3 coding DNA: TGCGCCAGCAGTGAGCACAGGGGGCCCTCTGGCTACACCTTC. The chain has TRBV10-1 and TRBJ1-2; 9 bases map to TRBD1. Germline V gene sequence: CDR1 WNHNN, CDR2 SYGVQD (reference sequence). V lost 2 bases and J lost 7; bases outside the gene matches: 5. CDR3 length: 14 amino acids.

CDR3: CASSRGQLSYEQYV. For the CDR3, the DNA is TGTGCCAGCAGCCGAGGACAGCTCTCCTACGAGCAGTACGTC. The V and J genes are TRBV2 and TRBJ2-7; the D gene is possibly TRBD1 (6 bases). Looked up from germline, CDR1 is SNHLY and CDR2 is FYNNEI. CDR3 size: 14 residues. V lost 6 bases, J lost 0 bases, and 12 bases lay in between.

This clone was counted a few times. The J gene is TRBJ2-5, the V gene TRBV6-5, with TRBD2 as a possible D gene (5 bases). The CDR3 runs 14 residues. With 6 bases removed from V and 2 bases from J, the gap between germline ends came to 13 bases. Germline CDR1 MNHEY, CDR2 SVGAGI. The CDR3: CASRRTGIQETQYF. In nucleotides, the CDR3 is TGTGCCAGCAGGAGGACGGGAATACAAGAGACCCAGTACTTC.

This clone was picked up one time. The chain recombines TRBV19 with TRBJ1-1; weak D call: TRBD1 (6 bases). Per germline, CDR1 LNHDA and CDR2 SQIVND (reference sequence). CDR3 length: 13 residues. V was trimmed by 4 bases and J by 6 bases, leaving 12 bases between them. For the CDR3, the DNA is TGTGCCAGTAGTAACCAGGGGTTCGCTGAAGCTTTCTTT. Its protein product is CASSNQGFAEAFF.

The chain uses TRBV5-1 and TRBJ2-3; TRBD1 might be the D (5 bases). The V gene's germline CDR1 is SGHRS and CDR2 YFSETQ. V was shortened by 0 bases and J by 6 bases, with 14 bases between the two germline ends. There are 15 residues in the CDR3. The chain's CDR3 is CASSLDRSVRDTQYF. In nucleotides, the CDR3 is TGCGCCAGCAGCTTGGACAGGAGTGTAAGGGATACGCAGTATTTT. The entire variable domain, with the rest obtained from reference TRBV5-1 and TRBJ2-3, is as follows: KAGVTQTPRYLIKTRGQQVTLSCSPISGHRSVSWYQQTPGQGLQFLFEYFSETQRNKGNFPGRFSGRQFSNSRSEMNVSTLELGDSALYLCASSLDRSVRDTQYFGPGTRLTVL.

The V call is TRBV11-2, the J call TRBJ2-3; D may be TRBD2 (7 bases). In germline, CDR1 is SGHAT, CDR2 FQNNGV. V was clipped by 6 bases and J by 0 bases, with 10 bases between them. The CDR3 is 14 amino acids. The CDR3 nucleotides are TGTGCCAGCAGTAGGGGGGGGAGCACAGATACGCAGTATTTT. It translates to CASSRGGSTDTQYF.

The chain recombines TRBV5-1 with TRBJ1-4, with TRBD1 matching over 7 bases. Germline lookup yields CDR1 SGHRS and CDR2 YFSETQ. This CDR3 contains 14 residues. V lost 3 bases, J lost 2 bases, and 1 base stayed unmatched. Written as DNA, the CDR3 is TGCGCCAGCAGCTCGGGACAGACTAATGAAAAACTGTTTTTT. Residues: CASSSGQTNEKLFF.

The chain is built from TRBV5-1 and TRBJ1-4; 7 positions match TRBD1. Germline V gene sequence: CDR1 SGHRS, CDR2 YFSETQ. V gave up 2 bases and J gave up 2 bases; unmatched junction bases: 6. The CDR3 is made up of 16 amino acids. The CDR3 reads CASSLTPGGTNEKLFF. The CDR3 bases are TGCGCCAGCAGCTTAACCCCAGGGGGGACTAATGAAAAACTGTTTTTT. Variable domain in full (rest from reference TRBV5-1 and TRBJ1-4): KAGVTQTPRYLIKTRGQQVTLSCSPISGHRSVSWYQQTPGQGLQFLFEYFSETQRNKGNFPGRFSGRQFSNSRSEMNVSTLELGDSALYLCASSLTPGGTNEKLFFGSGTQLSVL.